These 29 T cell receptor beta chains came from one sample sequenced in a study of radiotherapy plus CTLA-4 blockade in lung cancer. Profiled with immunoSEQ multiplex PCR; TCRdb holds only in-frame clones, not every one. The table has roughly 42,000 clones, nearly 80% seen once. Sequencing was performed on peripheral blood, taken from a patient treated with radiotherapy plus ipilimumab. The receptors come from a human donor with non-small cell lung cancer that progressed on radiotherapy plus ipilimumab.

This chain joins TRBV5-1 and TRBJ1-3; a weak D match, TRBD1 (5 bases). The ends were cut back, 1 base at V and 0 bases at J, with 17 bases in the middle. The CDR3 totals 18 residues. In germline, CDR1 is SGHRS, CDR2 YFSETQ. The CDR3 here is CASSLTQGGQGSGNTIYF. For the CDR3, the DNA is TGCGCCAGCAGCTTGACCCAGGGTGGGCAAGGCTCTGGAAACACCATATATTTT. Together with reference TRBV5-1 and TRBJ1-3, the CDR3 gives the full variable domain: KAGVTQTPRYLIKTRGQQVTLSCSPISGHRSVSWYQQTPGQGLQFLFEYFSETQRNKGNFPGRFSGRQFSNSRSEMNVSTLELGDSALYLCASSLTQGGQGSGNTIYFGEGSWLTVV.

CDR3 nucleotide sequence: TGTGCCAGTAGTGACCCGCGGGACAGGGGAACCTATGGCTACACCTTC. This translates into CASSDPRDRGTYGYTF. The J gene is TRBJ1-2, the V gene TRBV19; 10 bases line up with TRBD1. This CDR3 spans 16 amino acids. Looked up from germline, CDR1 is LNHDA and CDR2 is SQIVND (reference sequence). The ends lost 5 bases at V and 4 bases at J; junction bases unmatched: 10.

The chain recombines TRBV5-4 with TRBJ2-5; no definite D call. With 0 bases removed from V and 4 bases from J, the gap between germline ends came to 10 bases. Germline CDR1 and CDR2: SGHNT and YYREEE (reference sequence). The CDR3 has 14 amino acids. The CDR3 DNA is TGTGCCAGCAGCTTGGACGTACAACCAGAGACCCAGTACTTC. It encodes CASSLDVQPETQYF.

The chain recombines TRBV4-1 with TRBJ2-4, with 10 bases identical to TRBD1. Per the germline V gene, CDR1 is MGHRA and CDR2 is YSYEKL. V dropped 1 base and J dropped 5; count of bases not matched to a gene: 5. This CDR3 has 16 amino acids. DNA of the CDR3: TGCGCCAGCAGCCAAGTCGGGACAGGGGTTGAAAACATTCAGTACTTC. It encodes CASSQVGTGVENIQYF.

The chain employs TRBV9 and TRBJ1-1, with no clear D. There are 13 residues in the CDR3. V was pared by 4 bases and J by 4 bases, with 11 bases between. Germline-derived CDR1 and CDR2 are SGDLS and YYNGEE. CDR3 protein: CASSLTPGTEAFF. DNA of the CDR3: TGTGCCAGCAGCTTAACACCAGGCACTGAAGCTTTCTTT.

This clone was detected only a few times. This chain joins TRBV5-8 and TRBJ1-2; 7 bases are a match to TRBD1. The CDR3 has 15 amino acids. J lost 3 bases, V lost 2 bases, and 7 bases had no gene match. Germline loops: CDR1 SGHTS, CDR2 YDEGEE. The CDR3 loop is CASSFRQGSYYGYTF. CDR3 in DNA: TGTGCCAGCAGCTTTCGACAGGGAAGTTACTATGGCTACACCTTC.

The J gene is TRBJ2-7, the V gene TRBV18; TRBD2 might be the D (6 bases). The CDR3 consists of 12 residues. Germline V gives CDR1 KGHSH, CDR2 LQKENI. Trimming cost V 8 bases and J 5 bases, with 13 bases left between them. The CDR3, as DNA: TGTGCCAGCGCGGGGTCTGCGGACGAGCAGTACTTC. It is translated as CASAGSADEQYF.

The chain joins TRBV14 to TRBJ1-2, with a possible D match to TRBD1 (6 bases). Trimming took off 1 base at V and 4 bases at J, with 10 bases between the two ends. The CDR3 spans 14 residues. Germline CDR1 and CDR2: SGHDN and FVKESK. The CDR3 region has the DNA TGTGCCAGCAGCCAAGCGGGGGGCCGCTATGGCTACACCTTC. Protein sequence: CASSQAGGRYGYTF.

The V call is TRBV10-2, the J call TRBJ2-3; 9 positions agree with TRBD1. From germline, CDR1 is WSHSY and CDR2 SAAADI. This CDR3 has 16 residues. V shed 3 bases and J 2 bases; nucleotides not matched to a gene: 6. The CDR3 nucleotides read TGCGCCAGCAGTGACCCGGGACAGGGAAACACAGATACGCAGTATTTT. Amino acid sequence: CASSDPGQGNTDTQYF.

This chain uses TRBV7-9 with TRBJ2-1, with 12 bases lining up with TRBD2. The V and J ends lost 5 bases and 9 bases, in that order; junction bases with no gene match: 8. Per germline, CDR1 SEHNR and CDR2 FQNEAQ (reference sequence). The CDR3 runs to 15 residues. The CDR3 coding sequence is TGTGCCAGCAGCCCTCTAGCGGGGGGGCCCGCTGAGCAGTTCTTC. This codes for CASSPLAGGPAEQFF. The variable domain in full, with the rest retrieved from reference TRBV7-9 and TRBJ2-1, is DTGVSQNPRHKITKRGQNVTFRCDPISEHNRLYWYRQTLGQGPEFLTYFQNEAQLEKSRLLSDRFSAERPKGSFSTLEIQRTEQGDSAMYLCASSPLAGGPAEQFFGPGTRLTVL.

This chain links TRBV5-6 with TRBJ2-1; 8 nucleotides match TRBD1. The CDR3 contains 16 residues. After removal of 5 bases from V and 8 bases from J, the junction contained 15 bases not matched to a gene. CDR1 and CDR2 (germline): SGHDT, YYEEEE. Here the CDR3 reads CASSAHGQGIADEQFF. The CDR3 coding sequence is TGTGCCAGCAGTGCCCACGGACAGGGTATTGCGGATGAGCAGTTCTTC.

The rearrangement uses TRBV18 and TRBJ1-2; tentative D call: TRBD1 (6 bases). Germline CDR1 KGHSH, CDR2 LQKENI. CDR3 length: 17 residues. The germline V and J ends were trimmed by 2 bases and 4 bases, with 20 bases remaining between them. Here the CDR3 DNA reads TGTGCCAGCTCACCAATCCCGACCGAGGCAGGGGCCTATGGCTACACCTTC. It specifies CASSPIPTEAGAYGYTF. Complete variable domain (other parts from reference TRBV18 and TRBJ1-2): NAGVMQNPRHLVRRRGQEARLRCSPMKGHSHVYWYRQLPEEGLKFMVYLQKENIIDESGMPKERFSAEFPKEGPSILRIQQVVRGDSAAYFCASSPIPTEAGAYGYTFGSGTRLTVV.

As regards this clone: The DNA is left out, because the CDR3 cannot be placed on it with certainty; the CDR3 is given as TCRdb lists it. The chain links TRBV6-1 to TRBJ1-4; the table names TRBD1, a call not compared with the DNA. The CDR3 is 15 amino acids in total, end residues counted. Germline-derived CDR1 and CDR2 are MNHNS and SASEGT. CDR3 protein: CASTSEGQGIEKLFF.

This chain links TRBV5-1 with TRBJ2-3; 7 bases agree with TRBD2. The CDR3 length is 16 residues. Germline CDR1 and CDR2: SGHRS and YFSETQ. V was pared by 4 bases and J by 1 base, with 9 bases of the junction left unmatched. The CDR3 reads CASSTNLAGGTDTQYF. The DNA of the CDR3 is TGCGCCAGCAGCACGAACTTGGCGGGGGGCACAGATACGCAGTATTTT.

V gene TRBV5-1 combines with J gene TRBJ2-1, with 9 nucleotides matching TRBD2. CDR1 SGHRS and CDR2 YFSETQ come from the germline V gene. The junction had 5 bases not matched to a gene; V was cut back by 4 bases and J by 3 bases. This CDR3 has 15 amino acids. The DNA of the CDR3 is TGCGCCAGCAGCCTCGGACTAGCGAACTACAATGAGCAGTTCTTC. Encoded protein: CASSLGLANYNEQFF.

The chain links TRBV23-1 to TRBJ1-1, with no clear D. TRBV23-1 qualifies as an ORF whose function is uncertain. Trimming took 6 bases from V and 10 from J, leaving 18 bases between them. The CDR3 covers 13 residues. CDR3 region: CASRLQVLPVAFF. The CDR3 bases are TGCGCCAGCAGGCTCCAGGTACTCCCGGTAGCTTTCTTT.

The genes are TRBV5-4 and TRBJ2-5, with 9 bases fitting TRBD1. Trimming at V came to 2 bases and at J to 4 bases, leaving 9 bases not matched to a gene. Looked up from germline, CDR1 is SGHNT and CDR2 is YYREEE (reference sequence). The CDR3 runs to 16 residues. CDR3 nucleotide sequence: TGTGCCAGCAGCTTTCCCCCGGGACAGGGTGGAGAGACCCAGTACTTC. It specifies CASSFPPGQGGETQYF.

The chain is built from TRBV18 and TRBJ1-6; no clear D gene. Germline V CDR1 and CDR2: KGHSH, LQKENI. The V gene lost 3 bases and the J gene lost 3 bases, with 6 bases spanning the gap. This CDR3 is 14 amino acids long. The CDR3 region is CASSPGSYNSPLHF. The CDR3 coding sequence is TGTGCCAGCTCACCCGGGAGCTATAATTCACCCCTCCACTTT.

The chain is built from TRBV19 and TRBJ2-1, with 9 bases lining up with TRBD2. The germline CDR1 and CDR2 sequences are LNHDA and SQIVND (reference sequence). V trimming: 5 bases; J trimming: 6 bases; junction bases outside the gene matches: 14. This CDR3 is built from 17 residues. The CDR3 loop is CASSVGLGGGESNEQFF. CDR3 in DNA: TGTGCCAGTAGTGTTGGGCTTGGCGGGGGGGAGTCCAATGAGCAGTTCTTC.

Only a few counts were recorded for this clone. The chain has TRBV7-3 and TRBJ2-3; tentative D call: TRBD2 (5 bases). The CDR3 loop spans 15 amino acids. CDR1 SGHTA and CDR2 FQGTGA come from the germline V gene. Trimming took 2 bases from V and 0 from J, leaving 9 bases between them. The CDR3: CASSLQSGSTDTQYF. DNA of the CDR3: TGTGCCAGCAGCTTACAGTCGGGGAGCACAGATACGCAGTATTTT. The whole variable domain, remainder taken from reference TRBV7-3 and TRBJ2-3, is GAGVSQTPSNKVTEKGKYVELRCDPISGHTALYWYRQSLGQGPEFLIYFQGTGAADDSGLPNDRFFAVRPEGSVSTLKIQRTERGDSAVYLCASSLQSGSTDTQYFGPGTRLTVL.

This sequence joins TRBV5-1 and TRBJ2-3, with 9 nucleotides matching TRBD2. The V gene end was trimmed by 3 bases and the J gene end by 4 bases; junction bases not matched to a gene: 3. The germline gives CDR1 SGHRS, CDR2 YFSETQ. This CDR3 spans 14 amino acids. The CDR3 loop is CASSSRGGADTQYF. The CDR3 region has the DNA TGCGCCAGCAGCTCTCGCGGGGGGGCAGATACGCAGTATTTT.

The J gene is TRBJ2-3, the V gene TRBV14, with D perhaps matching TRBD2 (5 bases). Germline CDR1 reads SGHDN; CDR2 reads FVKESK. The CDR3 covers 14 residues. V shed 4 bases and J shed 4 bases, with 12 bases lying between them. The CDR3 DNA reads TGTGCCAGCAGCCTCTCGGCCGGGGCAGATACGCAGTATTTT. It is translated as CASSLSAGADTQYF. Combining the CDR3 with reference TRBV14 and TRBJ2-3 gives the whole variable domain EAGVTQFPSHSVIEKGQTVTLRCDPISGHDNLYWYRRVMGKEIKFLLHFVKESKQDESGMPNNRFLAERTGGTYSTLKVQPAELEDSGVYFCASSLSAGADTQYFGPGTRLTVL.

The V gene is TRBV5-4, the J gene TRBJ1-2; no clear D gene. Looked up from germline, CDR1 is SGHNT and CDR2 is YYREEE (reference sequence). The ends were cut back, 1 base at V and 3 bases at J, with 19 bases in the middle. The CDR3 contains 17 residues. CDR3 sequence (DNA): TGTGCCAGCAGCTTGCCCCCGCCCGGTTTAGGAGACTATGGCTACACCTTC. Amino acid sequence: CASSLPPPGLGDYGYTF. Supplemented by reference TRBV5-4 and TRBJ1-2, the full variable domain reads ETGVTQSPTHLIKTRGQQVTLRCSSQSGHNTVSWYQQALGQGPQFIFQYYREEENGRGNFPPRFSGLQFPNYSSELNVNALELDDSALYLCASSLPPPGLGDYGYTFGSGTRLTVV.

This sequence joins TRBV7-9 and TRBJ1-4; 9 bases map to TRBD1. From germline, CDR1 is SEHNR and CDR2 FQNEAQ (reference sequence). The CDR3 spans 19 residues. V gave up 6 bases and J gave up 8 bases; unmatched junction bases: 22. CDR3 residues: CASSRVGGGQGIAKEKLFF. For the CDR3, the DNA is TGTGCCAGCAGTCGAGTGGGTGGGGGACAGGGTATCGCAAAGGAAAAACTGTTTTTT.

The chain links TRBV9 to TRBJ1-3; weak D call: TRBD1 (5 bases). Germline V gene lookup returns CDR1 SGDLS and CDR2 YYNGEE. The V and J ends lost 2 bases and 3 bases respectively, with 6 bases between them. The CDR3 totals 13 residues. The CDR3 here is CASSVQGGNTIYF. In DNA, the CDR3 is TGTGCCAGCAGCGTTCAGGGTGGAAACACCATATATTTT. Supplemented by reference TRBV9 and TRBJ1-3, the full variable domain reads DSGVTQTPKHLITATGQRVTLRCSPRSGDLSVYWYQQSLDQGLQFLIQYYNGEERAKGNILERFSAQQFPDLHSELNLSSLELGDSALYFCASSVQGGNTIYFGEGSWLTVV.

This rearrangement joins TRBV7-9 to TRBJ1-4; perhaps TRBD1 as D (6 bases). The V gene's germline CDR1 is SEHNR and CDR2 FQNEAQ (reference sequence). CDR3 length: 15 residues. V was clipped by 1 base and J by 4 bases, with 10 bases between them. The CDR3 DNA is TGTGCCAGCAGCTTAGGGACAGTAGATAATGAAAAACTGTTTTTT. Translated: CASSLGTVDNEKLFF.

To note about this clone: A read error may produce the germline difference seen at one junction end. The chain has TRBV19 and TRBJ1-6; D may be TRBD1 (5 bases). Germline V gene lookup returns CDR1 LNHDA and CDR2 SQIVND (reference sequence). The CDR3 sequence is 16 residues long. The CDR3 region is CASSIGSGPYNPPLHF. CDR3 nucleotide sequence: TGTGCCAGTAGTATCGGATCAGGGCCCTATAATCCACCCCTCCACTTT.

This clone was detected once. The rearrangement links TRBV19 to TRBJ2-7; tentative D call: TRBD1 (6 bases). Germline assignment: CDR1 LNHDA and CDR2 SQIVND (reference sequence). The CDR3 covers 15 residues. The V end lost 1 base, the J end lost 0 bases, and 10 bases lay between the germline ends. CDR3 in DNA: TGTGCCAGTAGTATAGTTGTGGGGGCCTCCTACGAGCAGTACTTC. Its translation is CASSIVVGASYEQYF.

This chain connects TRBV28 to TRBJ1-1, with D hard to call. The CDR3 contains 12 residues. Germline V lookup: CDR1 MDHEN, CDR2 SYDVKM. V gave up 10 bases and J gave up 0 bases, with 9 bases separating them. In DNA form, the CDR3 reads TGTGCCACGGGGAGGATGAACACTGAAGCTTTCTTT. It codes for CATGRMNTEAFF.